Reported below is one T cell receptor (beta chain). From germline, CDR1 is SGHVS and CDR2 FQNEAQ. This CDR3 is 16 amino acids long. The V gene lost 0 bases and the J gene lost 3 bases, with 12 bases spanning the gap. This sample is part of a study of radiotherapy plus CTLA-4 blockade in lung cancer. TCRdb's table, derived via immunoSEQ multiplex PCR, lists solely in-frame clones and lacks some. Seen here are tens of thousands of clones, roughly four fifths observed once, and the top ten hold approximately 8.3%. The starting material was peripheral blood, obtained from a patient treated with radiotherapy plus ipilimumab. The TCR originated in a human donor with non-small cell lung cancer who had stable disease on radiotherapy plus ipilimumab. This chain connects TRBV7-8 to TRBJ1-5; D is possibly TRBD1 (6 bases). Here the CDR3 DNA reads TGTGCCAGCAGCTTAGCTGGGGGCAGTCTCAATCAGCCCCAGCATTTT. It yields the protein CASSLAGGSLNQPQHF.